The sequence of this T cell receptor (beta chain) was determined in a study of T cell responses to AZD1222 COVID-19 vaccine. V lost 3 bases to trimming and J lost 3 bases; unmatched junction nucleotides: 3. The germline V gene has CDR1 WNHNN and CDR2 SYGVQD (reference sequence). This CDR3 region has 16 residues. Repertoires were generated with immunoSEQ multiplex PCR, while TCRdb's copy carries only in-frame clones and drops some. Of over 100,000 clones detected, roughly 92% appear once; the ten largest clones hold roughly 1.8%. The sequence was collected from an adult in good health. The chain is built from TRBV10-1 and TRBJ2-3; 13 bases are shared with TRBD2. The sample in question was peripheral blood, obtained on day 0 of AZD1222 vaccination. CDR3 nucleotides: TGCGCCAGCAGTGACAGGACTAGCGGGGGAACAGATACGCAGTATTTT. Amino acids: CASSDRTSGGTDTQYF.